This T cell receptor beta chain appears in the sequencing data of a study of cytomegalovirus exposure and HLA in healthy donors. Study-wide findings and caveats: A later analysis by the authors found several of the most significant clusters apparently linked to common viral pathogens.

PCR used 60 Vbeta primers and 13 Jbeta primers. The method was immunoSEQ multiplex PCR; TCRdb's version includes in-frame clones alone and lacks a portion of them. The sample includes around 100,000 clones, about 62% seen only once; the top ten take under 5.5%. Details on this clone: Its antigen remains unknown.

This CDR3 is 17 amino acids long. J lost 0 bases, V lost 4 bases, and 9 bases had no gene match. Germline values: CDR1 GTSNPN, CDR2 SVGIG (reference sequence). This TCR was sampled from a human donor in good health. The rearrangement joins TRBV30 to TRBJ2-6; 7 bases align to TRBD1. Sequences were obtained from PBMCs. The CDR3 nucleotides are TGTGCCTGGAAAGGGACAGTCTTAAGCTCTGGGGCCAACGTCCTGACTTTC. Translated: CAWKGTVLSSGANVLTF. Looking up the rest from reference TRBV30 and TRBJ2-6 gives the full variable domain: SQTIHQWPATLVQPVGSPLSLECTVEGTSNPNLYWYRQAAGRGLQLLFYSVGIGQISSEVPQNLSASRPQDRQFILSSKKLLLSDSGFYLCAWKGTVLSSGANVLTFGAGSRLTVL.